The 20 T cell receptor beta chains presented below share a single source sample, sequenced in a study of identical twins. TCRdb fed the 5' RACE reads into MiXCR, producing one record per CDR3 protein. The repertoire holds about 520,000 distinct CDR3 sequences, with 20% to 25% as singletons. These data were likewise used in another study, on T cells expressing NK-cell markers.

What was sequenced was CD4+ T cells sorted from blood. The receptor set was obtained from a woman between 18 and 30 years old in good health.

CDR3 DNA sequence: TGTGCCAGCAGTCTCAGACAGGGCCGGAGAGAGACCCAGTACTTC. It yields the protein CASSLRQGRRETQYF. The chain carries TRBV27 and TRBJ2-5; 7 nucleotides line up with TRBD1. J gave up 4 bases and V 5 bases, and 10 bases lay outside the gene matches. Germline lookup yields CDR1 MNHEY and CDR2 SMNVEV (reference sequence). CDR3 size: 15 residues.

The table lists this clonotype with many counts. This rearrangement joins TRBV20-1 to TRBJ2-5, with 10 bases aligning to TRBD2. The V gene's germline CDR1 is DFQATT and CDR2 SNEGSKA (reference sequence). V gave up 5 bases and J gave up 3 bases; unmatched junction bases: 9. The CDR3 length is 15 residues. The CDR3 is CSAQTVLAGEETQYF. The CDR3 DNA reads TGCAGTGCTCAGACCGTCCTAGCGGGGGAAGAGACCCAGTACTTC.

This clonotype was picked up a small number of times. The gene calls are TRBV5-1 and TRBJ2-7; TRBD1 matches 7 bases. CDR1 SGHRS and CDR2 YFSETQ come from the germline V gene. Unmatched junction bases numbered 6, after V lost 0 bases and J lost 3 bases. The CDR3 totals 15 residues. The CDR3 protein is CASSLVPGGSYEQYF. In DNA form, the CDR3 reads TGCGCCAGCAGCTTGGTGCCAGGGGGAAGCTACGAGCAGTACTTC.

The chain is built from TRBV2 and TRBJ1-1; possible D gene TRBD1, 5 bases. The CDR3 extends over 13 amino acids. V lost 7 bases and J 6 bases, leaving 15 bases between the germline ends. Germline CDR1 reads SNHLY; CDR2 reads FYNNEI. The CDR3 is CASIDFRASEAFF. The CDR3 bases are TGTGCCAGCATTGACTTCAGGGCCTCTGAAGCTTTCTTT.

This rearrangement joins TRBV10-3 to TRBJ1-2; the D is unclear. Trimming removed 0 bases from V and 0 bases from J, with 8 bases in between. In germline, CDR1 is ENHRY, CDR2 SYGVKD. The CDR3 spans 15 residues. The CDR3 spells CAISESRIANYGYTF. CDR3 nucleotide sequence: TGTGCCATCAGTGAGTCTCGGATAGCTAACTATGGCTACACCTTC.

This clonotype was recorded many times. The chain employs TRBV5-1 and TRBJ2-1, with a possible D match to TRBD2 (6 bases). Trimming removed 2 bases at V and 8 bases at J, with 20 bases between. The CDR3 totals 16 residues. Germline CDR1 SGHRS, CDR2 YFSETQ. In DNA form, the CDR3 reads TGCGCCAGCAGCTTATTTCGACTAGATATTAGCGATGAGCAGTTCTTC. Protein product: CASSLFRLDISDEQFF. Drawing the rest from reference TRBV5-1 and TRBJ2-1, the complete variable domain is KAGVTQTPRYLIKTRGQQVTLSCSPISGHRSVSWYQQTPGQGLQFLFEYFSETQRNKGNFPGRFSGRQFSNSRSEMNVSTLELGDSALYLCASSLFRLDISDEQFFGPGTRLTVL.

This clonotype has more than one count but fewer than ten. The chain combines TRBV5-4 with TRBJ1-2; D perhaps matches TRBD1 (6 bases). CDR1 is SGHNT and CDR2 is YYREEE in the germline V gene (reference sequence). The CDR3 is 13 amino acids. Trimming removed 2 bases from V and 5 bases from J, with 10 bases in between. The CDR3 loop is CASSFITGYGYTF. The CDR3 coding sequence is TGTGCCAGCAGCTTTATCACAGGGTATGGCTACACCTTC. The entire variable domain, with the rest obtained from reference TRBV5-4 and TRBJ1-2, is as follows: ETGVTQSPTHLIKTRGQQVTLRCSSQSGHNTVSWYQQALGQGPQFIFQYYREEENGRGNFPPRFSGLQFPNYSSELNVNALELDDSALYLCASSFITGYGYTFGSGTRLTVV.

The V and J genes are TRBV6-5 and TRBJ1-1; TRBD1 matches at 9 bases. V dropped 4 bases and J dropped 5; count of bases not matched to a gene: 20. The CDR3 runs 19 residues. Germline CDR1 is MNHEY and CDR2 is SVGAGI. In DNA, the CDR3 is TGTGCCAGCAGTTCAGCATACCTTTCCGGGACAGGGTTTGTTACTGAAGCTTTCTTT. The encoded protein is CASSSAYLSGTGFVTEAFF.

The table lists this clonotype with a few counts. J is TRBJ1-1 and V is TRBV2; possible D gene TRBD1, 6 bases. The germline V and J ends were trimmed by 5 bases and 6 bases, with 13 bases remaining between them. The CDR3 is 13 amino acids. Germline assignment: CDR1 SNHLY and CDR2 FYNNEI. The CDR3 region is CASSTLGTPEAFF. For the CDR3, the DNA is TGTGCCAGCAGTACTCTGGGGACACCTGAAGCTTTCTTT.

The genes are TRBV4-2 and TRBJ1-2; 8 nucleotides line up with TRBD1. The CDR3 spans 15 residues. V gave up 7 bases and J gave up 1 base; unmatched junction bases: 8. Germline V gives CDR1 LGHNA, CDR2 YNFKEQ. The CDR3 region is CASTKPGQGNYGYTF. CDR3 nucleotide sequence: TGTGCCAGCACTAAACCCGGACAGGGTAACTATGGCTACACCTTC.

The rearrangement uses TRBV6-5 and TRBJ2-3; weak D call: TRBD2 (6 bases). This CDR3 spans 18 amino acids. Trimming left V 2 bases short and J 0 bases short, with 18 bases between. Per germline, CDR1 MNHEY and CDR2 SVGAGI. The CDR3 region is CASSYKRGLPGSTDTQYF. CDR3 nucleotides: TGTGCCAGCAGTTACAAGAGGGGACTGCCAGGTAGCACAGATACGCAGTATTTT.

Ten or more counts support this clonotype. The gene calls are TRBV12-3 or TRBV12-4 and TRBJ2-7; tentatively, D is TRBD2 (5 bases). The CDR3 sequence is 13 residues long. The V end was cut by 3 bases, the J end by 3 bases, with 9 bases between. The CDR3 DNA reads TGTGCCAGCAGTTTCGGGGTTCGCTACGAGCAGTACTTC. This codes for CASSFGVRYEQYF.

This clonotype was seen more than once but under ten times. The CDR3 loop reads CASSQLAGVDTQYF. The CDR3 nucleotides are TGTGCCAGCAGCCAACTAGCGGGAGTAGATACGCAGTATTTT. The chain couples TRBV7-9 to TRBJ2-3; TRBD2 aligns across 11 bases. Trimming cost V 5 bases and J 5 bases; bases outside gene matches: 3. Germline V CDR1 and CDR2: SEHNR, FQNEAQ (reference sequence). CDR3 length equals 14 residues. Complete variable domain (other parts from reference TRBV7-9 and TRBJ2-3): DTGVSQNPRHKITKRGQNVTFRCDPISEHNRLYWYRQTLGQGPEFLTYFQNEAQLEKSRLLSDRFSAERPKGSFSTLEIQRTEQGDSAMYLCASSQLAGVDTQYFGPGTRLTVL.

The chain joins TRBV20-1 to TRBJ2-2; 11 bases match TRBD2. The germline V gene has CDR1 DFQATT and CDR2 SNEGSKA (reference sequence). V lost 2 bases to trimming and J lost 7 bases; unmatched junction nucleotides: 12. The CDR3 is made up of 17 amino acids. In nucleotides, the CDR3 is TGCAGTGCTAGAAGGGGGCTAGCGGGGGGCGGAGTCGGGGAGCTGTTTTTT. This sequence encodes CSARRGLAGGGVGELFF.

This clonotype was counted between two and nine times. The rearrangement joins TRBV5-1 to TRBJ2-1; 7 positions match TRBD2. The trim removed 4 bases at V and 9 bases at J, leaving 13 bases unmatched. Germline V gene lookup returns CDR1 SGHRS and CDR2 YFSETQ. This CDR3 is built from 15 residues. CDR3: CASSPGGLVDAEQFF. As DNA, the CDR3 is TGCGCCAGCAGCCCCGGCGGACTAGTCGACGCTGAGCAGTTCTTC. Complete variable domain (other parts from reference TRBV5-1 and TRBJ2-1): KAGVTQTPRYLIKTRGQQVTLSCSPISGHRSVSWYQQTPGQGLQFLFEYFSETQRNKGNFPGRFSGRQFSNSRSEMNVSTLELGDSALYLCASSPGGLVDAEQFFGPGTRLTVL.

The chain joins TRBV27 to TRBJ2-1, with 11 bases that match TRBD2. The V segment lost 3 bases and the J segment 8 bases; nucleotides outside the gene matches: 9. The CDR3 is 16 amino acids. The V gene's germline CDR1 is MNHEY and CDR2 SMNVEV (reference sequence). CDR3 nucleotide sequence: TGTGCCAGCAGTTTCGTTAGGACTAGCGGGTTTGATGAGCAGTTCTTC. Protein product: CASSFVRTSGFDEQFF.

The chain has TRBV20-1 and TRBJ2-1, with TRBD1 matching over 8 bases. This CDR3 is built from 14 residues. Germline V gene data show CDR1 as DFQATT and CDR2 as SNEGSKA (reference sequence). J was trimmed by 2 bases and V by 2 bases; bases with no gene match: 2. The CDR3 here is CSARQTGAYNEQFF. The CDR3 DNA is TGCAGTGCTAGACAGACAGGGGCCTACAATGAGCAGTTCTTC.

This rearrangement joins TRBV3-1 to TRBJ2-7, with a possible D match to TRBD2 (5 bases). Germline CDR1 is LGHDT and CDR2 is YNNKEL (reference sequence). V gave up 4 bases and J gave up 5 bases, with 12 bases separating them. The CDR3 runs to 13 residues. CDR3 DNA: TGTGCCAGCAGCCGACTACCCGGGGACGAGCAGTACTTC. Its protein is CASSRLPGDEQYF.

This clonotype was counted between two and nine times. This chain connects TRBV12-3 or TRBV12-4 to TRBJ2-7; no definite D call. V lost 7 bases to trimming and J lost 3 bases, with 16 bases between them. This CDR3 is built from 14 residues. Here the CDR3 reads CASTVPGISYEQYF. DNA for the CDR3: TGTGCCAGCACTGTACCAGGAATTAGCTACGAGCAGTACTTC.

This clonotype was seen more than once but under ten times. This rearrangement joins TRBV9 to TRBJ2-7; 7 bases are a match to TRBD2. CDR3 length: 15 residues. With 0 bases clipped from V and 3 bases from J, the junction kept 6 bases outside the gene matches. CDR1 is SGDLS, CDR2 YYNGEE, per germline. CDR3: CASSVGEGLYYEQYF. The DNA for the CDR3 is TGTGCCAGCAGCGTAGGGGAGGGGTTATACTACGAGCAGTACTTC.